The rows below give T cell receptor beta chains drawn from one sample of a study of T cells after yellow fever vaccination. TCRdb fed the 5' RACE reads into MiXCR, producing one record per CDR3 protein. The sample contains tens of thousands of distinct CDR3 sequences, roughly 7.3% of which appear only once. This material consisted of CD8+ T cells sorted from PBMCs, taken roughly 14 days after the first yellow fever vaccination. These receptors originate from a young man who received the YFV17D yellow fever vaccine. Both conserved end residues are trimmed from each CDR3.

len | j_gene | v_gene | CDR3aa
14 | TRBJ2-2 | TRBV4-3 | ASSQFFMGQDGELF
11 | TRBJ1-5 | TRBV7-3 | ASSTGVHQPQH
11 | TRBJ1-4 | TRBV7-9 | ASRTGTVEKLF
12 | TRBJ1-6 | TRBV4-1 | ASSQGTSNSPLH
9 | TRBJ2-7 | TRBV12-3/TRBV12-4 | ASSRGLEQY
14 | TRBJ2-1 | TRBV6-5 | ASSKDLGGPYNEQF
12 | TRBJ2-6 | TRBV12-3/TRBV12-4 | ASSNSVEANVLT
17 | TRBJ2-2 | TRBV9 | ASSEPGTSGGENTGELF
15 | TRBJ2-1 | TRBV7-9 | ASSLLVADISYNEQF
14 | TRBJ2-3 | TRBV4-3 | ASSQDRQSSTDTQY
11 | TRBJ1-6 | TRBV12-3/TRBV12-4 | ASGTTGNSPLH
13 | TRBJ2-7 | TRBV4-1 | ASSQVEGQGYEQY
14 | TRBJ2-3 | TRBV15 | ATSKIQGRHTDTQY
16 | TRBJ2-5 | TRBV4-1 | ASSQAALAGGGRETQY
14 | TRBJ2-3 | TRBV2 | ASSVGGTSSTDTQY
10 | TRBJ1-5 | TRBV19 | ASSPGNQPQH
17 | TRBJ2-3 | TRBV3-1 | ASSHPRGASGRIGDTQY
13 | TRBJ2-1 | TRBV7-9 | ASSSPLAGHNEQF
11 | TRBJ2-5 | TRBV5-1 | ASSSTAGETQY
11 | TRBJ2-3 | TRBV6-1 | ASSPAITDTQY
10 | TRBJ2-1 | TRBV5-1 | ASSLGIVEQF
14 | TRBJ2-2 | TRBV5-1 | ASWVGLAANTGELF
12 | TRBJ1-1 | TRBV28 | ASSVQGRVTEAF
12 | TRBJ1-2 | TRBV4-3 | ASSLRTGLNGYT
10 | TRBJ2-3 | TRBV7-8 | ASSLTSGTQY
14 | TRBJ2-6 | TRBV30 | ACPTPGSSGANVLT
12 | TRBJ2-5 | TRBV4-3 | ASSPTGDGETQY
16 | TRBJ2-6 | TRBV7-9 | ASSLGGTGFSGANVLT
13 | TRBJ2-7 | TRBV5-1 | ASSLEGVEGHEQY
15 | TRBJ2-3 | TRBV7-6 | ASSGPGRRASTDTQY
12 | TRBJ2-2 | TRBV30 | AWSPIMGGRELF
12 | TRBJ2-1 | TRBV4-1 | ASSSGSSYNEQF
13 | TRBJ2-7 | TRBV7-9 | ASSNRDRDIYEQY
19 | TRBJ2-5 | TRBV4-1 | ASSQGGAGASPLMGQETQY
11 | TRBJ2-7 | TRBV6-2/TRBV6-3 | ASSSGQTYEQY
11 | TRBJ2-1 | TRBV6-2/TRBV6-3 | ASSHGLGGEQF
10 | TRBJ2-1 | TRBV20-1 | SASGELNEQF
11 | TRBJ2-1 | TRBV4-1 | ASSLYTGNEQF
13 | TRBJ2-2 | TRBV7-9 | ASRLPRGYTGELF
14 | TRBJ2-2 | TRBV6-5 | ASSYEVSGFTGELF
18 | TRBJ2-2 | TRBV7-7 | ASSLNLAPYLTGNTGELF
12 | TRBJ2-5 | TRBV4-3 | ASSQDGLRETQY
11 | TRBJ2-7 | TRBV5-1 | ASSISTGSEQY
14 | TRBJ2-5 | TRBV9 | ASSSYSGGPAETQY
13 | TRBJ2-1 | TRBV5-1 | ASSWAEGANNEQF
12 | TRBJ1-3 | TRBV7-6 | ASSLAPYGNTIY
11 | TRBJ2-1 | TRBV7-6 | ASSLMGNNEQF
10 | TRBJ2-7 | TRBV5-4 | ASSPGGDEQY
11 | TRBJ2-4 | TRBV6-6 | ASSYGSIDIQY
18 | TRBJ2-3 | TRBV4-2 | ASSQEAGLAGSPSTDTQY
12 | TRBJ1-1 | TRBV7-9 | ASSPPVGGTEAF
10 | TRBJ1-1 | TRBV7-2 | ASSLGNGEAF
13 | TRBJ1-1 | TRBV5-4 | ASSLVEGMNTEAF
12 | TRBJ2-7 | TRBV6-2/TRBV6-3 | ASSPWTATYEQY
14 | TRBJ2-3 | TRBV7-9 | ASSPWTGASTDTQY
9 | TRBJ1-2 | TRBV10-3 | ATDSSYGYT
12 | TRBJ2-5 | TRBV4-1 | ASSQVTGQETQY
9 | TRBJ1-1 | TRBV7-9 | ASSLRDEAF
14 | TRBJ2-3 | TRBV12-3/TRBV12-4 | ASTHWGQSLADTQY